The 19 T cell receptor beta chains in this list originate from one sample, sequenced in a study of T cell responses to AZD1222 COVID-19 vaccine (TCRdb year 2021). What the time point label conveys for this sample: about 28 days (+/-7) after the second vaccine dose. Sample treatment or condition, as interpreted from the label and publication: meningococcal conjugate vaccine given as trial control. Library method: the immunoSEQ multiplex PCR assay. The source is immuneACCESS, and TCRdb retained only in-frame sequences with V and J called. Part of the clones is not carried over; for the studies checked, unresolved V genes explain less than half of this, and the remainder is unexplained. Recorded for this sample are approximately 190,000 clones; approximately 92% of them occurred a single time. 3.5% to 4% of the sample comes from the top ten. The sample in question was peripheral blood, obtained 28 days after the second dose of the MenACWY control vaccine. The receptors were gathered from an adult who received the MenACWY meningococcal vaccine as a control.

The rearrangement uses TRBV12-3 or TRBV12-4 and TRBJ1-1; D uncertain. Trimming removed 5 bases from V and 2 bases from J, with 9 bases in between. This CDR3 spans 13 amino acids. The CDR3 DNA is TGTGCCAGCAGTCTTAATACAAACACTGAAGCTTTCTTT. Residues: CASSLNTNTEAFF.

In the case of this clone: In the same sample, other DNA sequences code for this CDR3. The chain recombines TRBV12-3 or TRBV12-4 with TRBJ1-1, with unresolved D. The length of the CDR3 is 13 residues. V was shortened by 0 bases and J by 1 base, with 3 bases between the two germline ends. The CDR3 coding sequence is TGTGCCAGCAGTTTAGCAGAGAACACTGAAGCTTTCTTT. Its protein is CASSLAENTEAFF.

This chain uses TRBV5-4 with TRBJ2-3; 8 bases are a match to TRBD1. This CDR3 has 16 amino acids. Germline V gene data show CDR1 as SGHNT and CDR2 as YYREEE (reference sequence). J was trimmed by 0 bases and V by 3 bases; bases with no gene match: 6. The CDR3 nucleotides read TGTGCCAGCAGCTCAGGGGGCTCCCGCAGCACAGATACGCAGTATTTT. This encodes CASSSGGSRSTDTQYF.

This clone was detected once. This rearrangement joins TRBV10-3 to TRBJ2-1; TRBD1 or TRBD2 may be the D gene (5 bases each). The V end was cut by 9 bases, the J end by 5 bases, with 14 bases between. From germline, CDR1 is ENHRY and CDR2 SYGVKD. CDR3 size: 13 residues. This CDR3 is CAIAGAADNEQFF. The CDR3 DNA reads TGTGCCATAGCCGGGGCGGCAGACAATGAGCAGTTCTTC.

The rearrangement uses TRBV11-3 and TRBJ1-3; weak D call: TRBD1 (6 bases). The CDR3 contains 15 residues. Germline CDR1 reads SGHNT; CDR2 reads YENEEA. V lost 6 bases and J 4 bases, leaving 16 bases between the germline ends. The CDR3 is CASRNRATVGNTIYF. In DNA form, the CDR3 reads TGTGCCAGCAGGAACAGGGCAACTGTCGGAAACACCATATATTTT.

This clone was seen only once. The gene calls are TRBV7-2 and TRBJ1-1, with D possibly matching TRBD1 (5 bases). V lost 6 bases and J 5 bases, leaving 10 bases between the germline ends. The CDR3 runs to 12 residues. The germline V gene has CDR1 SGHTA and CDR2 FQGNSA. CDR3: CASRTGGTEAFF. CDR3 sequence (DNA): TGTGCCAGCAGGACTGGGGGGACTGAAGCTTTCTTT.

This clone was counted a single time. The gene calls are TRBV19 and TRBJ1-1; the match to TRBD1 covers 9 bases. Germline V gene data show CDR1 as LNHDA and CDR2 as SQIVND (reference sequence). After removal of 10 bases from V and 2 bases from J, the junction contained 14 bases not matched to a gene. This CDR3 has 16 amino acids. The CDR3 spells CAIQGGTGGRNTEAFF. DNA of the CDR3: TGTGCCATCCAGGGGGGTACAGGGGGCAGAAACACTGAAGCTTTCTTT.

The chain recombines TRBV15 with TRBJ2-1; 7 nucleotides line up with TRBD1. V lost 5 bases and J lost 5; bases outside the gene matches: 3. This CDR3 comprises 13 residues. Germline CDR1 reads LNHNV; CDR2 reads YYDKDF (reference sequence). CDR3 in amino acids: CATSRDRDNEQFF. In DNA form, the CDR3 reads TGTGCCACCAGCCGGGACAGAGACAATGAGCAGTTCTTC.

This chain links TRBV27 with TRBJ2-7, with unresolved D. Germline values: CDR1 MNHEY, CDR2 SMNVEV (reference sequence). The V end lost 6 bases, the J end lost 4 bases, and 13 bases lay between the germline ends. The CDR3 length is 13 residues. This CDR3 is CASRQNSLYEQYF. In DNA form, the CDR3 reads TGTGCCAGCAGGCAAAACAGCTTATACGAGCAGTACTTC.

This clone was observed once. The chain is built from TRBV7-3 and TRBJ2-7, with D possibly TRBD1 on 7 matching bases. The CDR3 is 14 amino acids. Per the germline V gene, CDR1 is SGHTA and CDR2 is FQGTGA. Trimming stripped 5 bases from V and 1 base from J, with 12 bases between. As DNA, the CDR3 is TGTGCCAGCAGCGTTCAGGGGGGATCCTACGAGCAGTACTTC. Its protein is CASSVQGGSYEQYF.

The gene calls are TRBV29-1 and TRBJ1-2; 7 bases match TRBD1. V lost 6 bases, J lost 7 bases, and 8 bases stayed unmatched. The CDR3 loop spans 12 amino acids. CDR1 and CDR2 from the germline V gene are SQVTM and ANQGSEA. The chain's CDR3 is CSVDGTAVGYTF. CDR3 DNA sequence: TGCAGCGTGGATGGGACAGCGGTTGGCTACACCTTC.

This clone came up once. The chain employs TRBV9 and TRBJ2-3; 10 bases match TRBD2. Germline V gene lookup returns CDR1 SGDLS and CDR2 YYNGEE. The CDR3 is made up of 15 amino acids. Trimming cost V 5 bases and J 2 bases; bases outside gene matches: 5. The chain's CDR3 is CASSETSGFTDTQYF. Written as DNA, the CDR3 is TGTGCCAGCAGTGAGACTAGCGGGTTCACAGATACGCAGTATTTT.

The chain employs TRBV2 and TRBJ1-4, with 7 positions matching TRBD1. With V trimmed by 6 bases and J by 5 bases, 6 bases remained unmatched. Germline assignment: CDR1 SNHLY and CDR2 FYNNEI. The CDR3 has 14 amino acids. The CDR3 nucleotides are TGTGCCAGCAGGGGGGACAGCTCAAATGAAAAACTGTTTTTT. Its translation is CASRGDSSNEKLFF.

CDR3 loop: CASSSKGEQFF. CDR3 sequence (DNA): TGTGCCAGCAGTTCCAAGGGTGAGCAGTTCTTC. The rearrangement joins TRBV27 to TRBJ2-1; D unresolved. Trimming left V 4 bases short and J 9 bases short, with 7 bases between. Germline V gives CDR1 MNHEY, CDR2 SMNVEV (reference sequence). The CDR3 runs 11 residues.

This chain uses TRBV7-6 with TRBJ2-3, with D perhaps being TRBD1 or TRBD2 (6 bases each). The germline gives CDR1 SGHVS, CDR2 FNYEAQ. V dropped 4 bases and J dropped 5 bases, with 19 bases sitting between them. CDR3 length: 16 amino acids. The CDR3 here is CASSSNLGGLGDTQYF. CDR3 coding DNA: TGTGCCAGCAGCTCCAATTTAGGGGGGTTGGGAGATACGCAGTATTTT.

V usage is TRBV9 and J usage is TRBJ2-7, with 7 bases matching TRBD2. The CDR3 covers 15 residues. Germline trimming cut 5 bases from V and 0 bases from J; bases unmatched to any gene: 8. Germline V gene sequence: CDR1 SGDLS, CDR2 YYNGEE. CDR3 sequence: CASSLTSDPSYEQYF. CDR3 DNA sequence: TGTGCCAGCAGTCTCACTAGCGACCCCTCCTACGAGCAGTACTTC.

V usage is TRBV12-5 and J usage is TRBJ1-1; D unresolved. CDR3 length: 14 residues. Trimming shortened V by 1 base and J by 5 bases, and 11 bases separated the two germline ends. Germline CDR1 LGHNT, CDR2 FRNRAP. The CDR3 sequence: CASGLGRRTTEAFF. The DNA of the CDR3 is TGTGCTAGTGGTTTGGGCAGGAGAACAACTGAAGCTTTCTTT.

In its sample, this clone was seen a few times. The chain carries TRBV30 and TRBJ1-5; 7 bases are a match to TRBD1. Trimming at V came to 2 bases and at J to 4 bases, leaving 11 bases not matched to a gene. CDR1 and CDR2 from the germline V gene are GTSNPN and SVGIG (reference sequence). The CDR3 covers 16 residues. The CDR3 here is CAWSPETGRKNQPQHF. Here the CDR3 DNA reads TGTGCCTGGAGTCCCGAGACAGGGCGAAAGAATCAGCCCCAGCATTTT.

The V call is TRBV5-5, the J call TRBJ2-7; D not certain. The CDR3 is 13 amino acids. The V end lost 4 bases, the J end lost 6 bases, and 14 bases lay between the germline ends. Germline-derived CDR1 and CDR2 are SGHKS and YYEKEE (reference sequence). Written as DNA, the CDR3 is TGTGCCAGCAGCCCTGAGTACCTCGCCGAGCAGTACTTC. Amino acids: CASSPEYLAEQYF.